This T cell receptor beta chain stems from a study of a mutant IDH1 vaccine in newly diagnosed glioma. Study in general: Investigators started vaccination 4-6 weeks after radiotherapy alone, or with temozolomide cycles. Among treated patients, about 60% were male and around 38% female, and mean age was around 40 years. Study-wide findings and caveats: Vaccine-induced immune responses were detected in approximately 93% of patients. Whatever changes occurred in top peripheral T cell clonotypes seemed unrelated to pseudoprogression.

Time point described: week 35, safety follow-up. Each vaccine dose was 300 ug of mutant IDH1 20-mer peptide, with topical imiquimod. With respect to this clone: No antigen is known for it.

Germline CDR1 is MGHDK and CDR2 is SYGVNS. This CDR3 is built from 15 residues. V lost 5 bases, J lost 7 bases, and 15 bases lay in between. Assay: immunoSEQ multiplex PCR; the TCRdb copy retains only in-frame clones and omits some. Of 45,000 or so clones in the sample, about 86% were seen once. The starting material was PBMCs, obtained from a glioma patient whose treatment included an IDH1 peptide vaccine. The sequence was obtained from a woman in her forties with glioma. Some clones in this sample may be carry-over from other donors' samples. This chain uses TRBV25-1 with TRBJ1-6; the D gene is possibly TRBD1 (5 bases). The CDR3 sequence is CASSPREGTNSPLHF. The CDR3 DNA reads TGTGCCAGCAGTCCAAGGGAGGGGACCAATTCACCCCTCCACTTT. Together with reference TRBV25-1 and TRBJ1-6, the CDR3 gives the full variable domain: EADIYQTPRYLVIGTGKKITLECSQTMGHDKMYWYQQDPGMELHLIHYSYGVNSTEKGDLSSESTVSRIRTEHFPLTLESARPSHTSQYLCASSPREGTNSPLHFGNGTRLTVT.